This T cell receptor beta chain was found in a study of T cell clonotyping in hematopoietic cell transplantation. The CDR3 has 12 residues. The germline gives CDR1 GTSNPN, CDR2 SVGIG (reference sequence). The V end lost 6 bases, the J end lost 8 bases, and 14 bases lay between the germline ends. The time point: recipient sample about 28 days before transplant, after cytoreduction. Libraries were prepared by immunoSEQ multiplex PCR; TCRdb keeps only in-frame clonotypes and omits some of them. The sample carries approximately 22,000 clones, approximately 87% recorded once. The specimen was peripheral blood mononuclear cells, collected before stem cell transplant. This receptor was obtained from a man younger than 35 with biphenotypic leukemia. Some clones in this sample may be carry-over from other donors' samples. V usage is TRBV30 and J usage is TRBJ1-3, with D tentatively TRBD1 (5 bases). The CDR3: CACSGSGHTIYF. CDR3 sequence (DNA): TGTGCCTGCTCAGGGTCCGGACACACCATATATTTT.